This T cell receptor (beta chain) was documented in a study of T cells in Graves' hyperthyroidism and ophthalmopathy. Notes on the study in general: Median prediction lead before ophthalmopathy onset was 6.5 months with the model.

From RNA transcripts, TCR beta CDR3 regions were amplified. The HTBI primer set served for first-round RT-PCR of the TCR CDR3. TCRdb reprocessed the multiplex PCR reads via MiXCR and lists one record per CDR3 protein. The table lists a few hundred thousand distinct CDR3 sequences, approximately 17% of them singletons. This clonotype was seen repeatedly, ten times or more. Its specificity is unknown. The sequenced sample was blood. The sequence derives from a woman aged 55-70 years with Graves' ophthalmopathy.

Written as DNA, the CDR3 is TGTGCCAGCAGCCAGAGTACGGGCTACTACGAGCAGTACTTC. The encoded protein is CASSQSTGYYEQYF. V is TRBV11-2 and J is TRBJ2-7; D is uncertain. The CDR3 totals 14 residues. Trimming removed 5 bases at V and 3 bases at J, with 14 bases between. In germline, CDR1 is SGHAT, CDR2 FQNNGV.